This T cell receptor (beta chain) emerged from a study of T cell responses to AZD1222 COVID-19 vaccine. Study-wide findings and caveats: The donors showed a predominance of white British ancestry and of females, with possible underestimation of clonal diversity.

Assay used: immunoSEQ multiplex PCR; TCRdb lists only in-frame clones, some missing. The data show about 84,000 clones, 70% to 90% seen once. V dropped 4 bases and J dropped 1; count of bases not matched to a gene: 11. The CDR3 length is 17 residues. Per germline, CDR1 MNHNS and CDR2 SASEGT. With respect to this clone: What it recognizes is unknown.

The chain employs TRBV6-1 and TRBJ2-3; 7 bases fit TRBD2. The receptor was derived from an adult who received the AZD1222 COVID-19 vaccine. The sample was peripheral blood, taken 28 days after the second AZD1222 dose. CDR3 sequence: CASSAGGVDEGTDTQYF. The CDR3 DNA sequence: TGTGCCAGCAGTGCGGGGGGAGTGGATGAGGGCACAGATACGCAGTATTTT.